This entry lists 25 T cell receptor beta chains sequenced from one sample in a study of response to subunit inactivated influenza vaccine. Each CDR3 protein gets one entry after TCRdb re-called the RT-PCR reads with MiXCR. The sample records over 400,000 distinct CDR3 sequences, 9.5% to 12% being singletons. Sample: PBMCs from blood, taken 40 to 50 days after vaccination. The source is a man in his fifties or sixties who received an inactivated influenza vaccine.

This clonotype was found a few times. This chain connects TRBV7-2 to TRBJ2-7, with 13 bases lining up with TRBD2. The CDR3 consists of 17 residues. Trimming at V came to 2 bases and at J to 5 bases, leaving 9 bases not matched to a gene. The germline V gene encodes CDR1 SGHTA and CDR2 FQGNSA. CDR3 coding DNA: TGTGCCAGCAGCTTACGGGGACTAGCGGGAAGGGTCGACGAGCAGTACTTC. Residues: CASSLRGLAGRVDEQYF.

This clonotype was counted a few times. The V and J genes are TRBV20-1 and TRBJ2-7; 8 bases match TRBD2. The CDR3 is 16 residues long. V lost 5 bases to trimming and J lost 4 bases; unmatched junction nucleotides: 16. CDR1 is DFQATT and CDR2 is SNEGSKA in the germline V gene (reference sequence). CDR3 DNA: TGCAGTGCTGGGGGGCGGTCTAGCGGGCTTCCTTACGAGCAGTACTTC. Translated, it gives CSAGGRSSGLPYEQYF.

This chain connects TRBV6-1 to TRBJ1-1, with D possibly TRBD1 on 5 matching bases. Germline V gene lookup returns CDR1 MNHNS and CDR2 SASEGT. The CDR3 is made up of 14 amino acids. Between the trimmed V and J ends, which lost 6 bases and 1 base, there was a span of 12 bases. The chain's CDR3 is CASRAPGRNTEAFF. CDR3 nucleotide sequence: TGTGCCAGCAGAGCCCCGGGACGGAACACTGAAGCTTTCTTT.

The chain uses TRBV25-1 and TRBJ1-1; D may be TRBD1 (6 bases). Trimming cost V 6 bases and J 3 bases, with 17 bases left between them. CDR1 and CDR2 from the germline V gene are MGHDK and SYGVNS. The CDR3 runs to 15 residues. This CDR3 reads CASSWVDRDYTEAFF. Here the CDR3 DNA reads TGTGCCAGCAGCTGGGTGGACAGAGATTACACTGAAGCTTTCTTT.

This clonotype was counted between two and nine times. The chain couples TRBV24-1 to TRBJ1-5, with D possibly TRBD1 on 5 matching bases. Trimming stripped 3 bases from V and 5 bases from J, with 13 bases between. Germline values: CDR1 KGHDR, CDR2 SFDVKD. The CDR3 runs to 15 residues. The CDR3: CATSDPGLGDQPQHF. The CDR3, as DNA: TGTGCCACCAGTGATCCGGGACTCGGGGATCAGCCCCAGCATTTT.

This clonotype was recorded many times. The rearrangement joins TRBV11-2 to TRBJ1-6, with 8 nucleotides matching TRBD1. Unmatched junction bases numbered 3, after V lost 0 bases and J lost 11 bases. Germline CDR1 is SGHAT and CDR2 is FQNNGV. The CDR3 sequence is 14 residues long. The CDR3 protein is CASSLDNRGTPLHF. The CDR3 nucleotides are TGTGCCAGCAGCTTAGACAACAGGGGGACACCCCTCCACTTT.

This clonotype was found a few times. The chain couples TRBV7-9 to TRBJ2-1, with TRBD2 matching over 7 bases. CDR1 and CDR2 (germline): SEHNR, FQNEAQ (reference sequence). The CDR3 loop spans 15 amino acids. V shed 5 bases and J 4 bases; nucleotides not matched to a gene: 8. The CDR3 sequence is CASSHKSGNYNEQFF. Here the CDR3 DNA reads TGTGCCAGCAGCCATAAAAGCGGGAATTACAATGAGCAGTTCTTC.

This clonotype has ten or more counts. V and J are TRBV11-2 and TRBJ2-2, with D possibly matching TRBD2 (6 bases). The CDR3 totals 16 residues. Between the trimmed V and J ends, which lost 5 bases and 2 bases, there was a span of 15 bases. Germline V gene lookup returns CDR1 SGHAT and CDR2 FQNNGV. Written as DNA, the CDR3 is TGTGCCAGCAGCCCCAGTTCGGGACTTAACACCGGGGAGCTGTTTTTT. Its translation: CASSPSSGLNTGELFF.

This clonotype appeared many times. V and J are TRBV12-3 or TRBV12-4 and TRBJ2-1; D possibly corresponds to TRBD1 (6 bases). CDR3 length: 11 amino acids. V lost 4 bases to trimming and J lost 10 bases, with 8 bases between them. In DNA form, the CDR3 reads TGTGCCAGCAGTTCAGGGGTAGAGCAGTTCTTC. It is translated as CASSSGVEQFF.

The rearrangement uses TRBV28 and TRBJ2-6, with D perhaps matching TRBD1 (6 bases). The CDR3 consists of 15 residues. The germline V gene encodes CDR1 MDHEN and CDR2 SYDVKM. V was shortened by 5 bases and J by 3 bases, with 11 bases between the two germline ends. The CDR3 sequence: CASSNRVIGANVLTF. CDR3 DNA: TGTGCCAGCAGTAACAGGGTAATTGGGGCCAACGTCCTGACTTTC.

This clonotype was seen at least ten times. The chain has TRBV12-3 or TRBV12-4 and TRBJ2-5, with D perhaps TRBD1 (5 bases). CDR3 length equals 12 residues. V was cut by 4 bases and J by 3 bases, with 6 bases left in between. This CDR3 reads CASSSGKETQYF. Written as DNA, the CDR3 is TGTGCCAGCAGTTCAGGGAAAGAGACCCAGTACTTC.

This sequence joins TRBV20-1 and TRBJ2-5; TRBD2 aligns across 11 bases. The CDR3 extends over 16 amino acids. The V gene's germline CDR1 is DFQATT and CDR2 SNEGSKA (reference sequence). The trim removed 6 bases at V and 5 bases at J, leaving 14 bases unmatched. CDR3 in DNA: TGCAGTGCCCGTCCAGGTAGCGGGAGGGTCAGGGAGACCCAGTACTTC. Residues: CSARPGSGRVRETQYF.

This clonotype was picked up a small number of times. The J gene is TRBJ2-1, the V gene TRBV6-6, with TRBD2 matching 12 bases. Germline V gene sequence: CDR1 MNHNY, CDR2 SVGAGI (reference sequence). The CDR3 loop spans 13 amino acids. The V and J ends lost 7 bases and 7 bases, in that order; junction bases with no gene match: 2. CDR3 bases: TGTGCCAGCACTAGCGGGAGGGGAAATGAGCAGTTCTTC. It codes for CASTSGRGNEQFF.

This clonotype has only a few counts. This sequence joins TRBV3-1 and TRBJ1-2, with 8 bases fitting TRBD1. The CDR3 sequence is 14 residues long. Looked up from germline, CDR1 is LGHDT and CDR2 is YNNKEL (reference sequence). Trimming at V came to 5 bases and at J to 4 bases, leaving 6 bases not matched to a gene. The CDR3 here is CASSIRTGSYGYTF. CDR3 DNA sequence: TGTGCCAGCAGCATCCGGACAGGGTCCTATGGCTACACCTTC.

This clonotype was picked up a small number of times. This chain connects TRBV7-2 to TRBJ2-2, with 7 bases aligning to TRBD2. The junction had 7 bases not matched to a gene; V was cut back by 2 bases and J by 1 base. This CDR3 has 17 amino acids. Germline CDR1 SGHTA, CDR2 FQGNSA. The CDR3 spells CASSLFASGLNTGELFF. Here the CDR3 DNA reads TGTGCCAGCAGCTTATTTGCTAGCGGACTGAACACCGGGGAGCTGTTTTTT.

J is TRBJ1-2 and V is TRBV7-2; D is unresolved. The CDR3 covers 13 residues. With 4 bases removed from V and 4 bases from J, the gap between germline ends came to 10 bases. The germline V gene encodes CDR1 SGHTA and CDR2 FQGNSA. CDR3 DNA: TGTGCCAGCAGCTACGACATCACCTATGGCTACACCTTC. As protein: CASSYDITYGYTF.

This rearrangement joins TRBV20-1 to TRBJ2-1; maybe TRBD2 (5 bases). The CDR3 totals 14 residues. The V gene's germline CDR1 is DFQATT and CDR2 SNEGSKA (reference sequence). V shed 4 bases and J shed 6 bases, with 16 bases lying between them. The CDR3 spells CSATRGPGRNEQFF. CDR3 DNA sequence: TGCAGTGCTACTCGAGGGCCTGGGCGCAATGAGCAGTTCTTC.

The chain combines TRBV5-1 with TRBJ2-2; TRBD2 might be the D (5 bases). Deletions cut 0 bases from V and 4 bases from J, with 10 bases between. The CDR3 extends over 15 amino acids. CDR1 is SGHRS and CDR2 is YFSETQ in the germline V gene. The CDR3 DNA follows: TGCGCCAGCAGCTTGGCCCTGGGGAGCACCGGGGAGCTGTTTTTT. Its protein product is CASSLALGSTGELFF.

The chain carries TRBV7-6 and TRBJ2-7; 7 nucleotides line up with TRBD2. Unmatched junction bases numbered 8, after V lost 1 base and J lost 2 bases. Per the germline V gene, CDR1 is SGHVS and CDR2 is FNYEAQ. CDR3 length equals 16 residues. CDR3 sequence reads: CASSLDPAGLAYEQYF. The DNA of the CDR3 is TGTGCCAGCAGCTTAGATCCAGCGGGGTTAGCCTACGAGCAGTACTTC.

A few counts support this clonotype. V gene TRBV10-3 combines with J gene TRBJ1-4, with D unclear. The CDR3 extends over 14 amino acids. CDR1 is ENHRY, CDR2 SYGVKD, per germline. V shed 2 bases and J shed 4 bases, with 8 bases lying between them. In DNA form, the CDR3 reads TGTGCCATCAGTGAGGGGTCCTTTAATGAAAAACTGTTTTTT. Amino acids: CAISEGSFNEKLFF.

The chain carries TRBV7-2 and TRBJ2-1; 7 bases align to TRBD2. V shed 2 bases, J shed 12 bases, and the junction held 4 bases outside the gene matches. The germline gives CDR1 SGHTA, CDR2 FQGNSA. CDR3 length: 12 amino acids. Here the CDR3 reads CASSLFLAVQFF. DNA of the CDR3: TGTGCCAGCAGCTTATTCCTAGCGGTGCAGTTCTTC.

This clonotype appeared many times. The J gene is TRBJ2-1, the V gene TRBV12-3 or TRBV12-4, with D perhaps matching TRBD1 (6 bases). This CDR3 is 14 amino acids long. V was shortened by 3 bases and J by 6 bases, with 12 bases between the two germline ends. CDR3 coding DNA: TGTGCCAGCAGTTTGTCCGGGACAAGCAATGAGCAGTTCTTC. It encodes CASSLSGTSNEQFF.

The rearrangement uses TRBV18 and TRBJ1-2; 9 bases match TRBD1. V lost 1 base to trimming and J lost 4 bases; unmatched junction nucleotides: 1. This CDR3 is built from 14 residues. The germline gives CDR1 KGHSH, CDR2 LQKENI. The CDR3 DNA reads as TGTGCCAGCTCACCACGGACAGGGGCCTATGGCTACACCTTC. Translation gives CASSPRTGAYGYTF.

This clonotype has more than one count but fewer than ten. This sequence joins TRBV29-1 and TRBJ2-5; maybe TRBD1 (5 bases). Germline lookup yields CDR1 SQVTM and CDR2 ANQGSEA. The CDR3 is 11 residues long. V lost 6 bases, J lost 5 bases, and 10 bases lay in between. The CDR3 sequence is CSVAGMETQYF. DNA of the CDR3: TGCAGCGTGGCAGGGATGGAGACCCAGTACTTC. Variable domain in full (rest from reference TRBV29-1 and TRBJ2-5): SAVISQKPSRDICQRGTSLTIQCQVDSQVTMMFWYRQQPGQSLTLIATANQGSEATYESGFVIDKFPISRPNLTFSTLTVSNMSPEDSSIYLCSVAGMETQYFGPGTRLLVL.

The V and J genes are TRBV4-1 and TRBJ2-1, with D unclear. The CDR3 extends over 21 amino acids. Trimming took off 4 bases at V and 0 bases at J, with 28 bases between the two ends. Germline V gene sequence: CDR1 MGHRA, CDR2 YSYEKL. CDR3: CASSLGVWSRPRSHSYNEQFF. As DNA, the CDR3 is TGCGCCAGCAGCCTAGGAGTTTGGAGCAGACCCAGGTCTCACTCCTACAATGAGCAGTTCTTC.